Shown below are 5 T cell receptor beta chains from a single sample sequenced in a study of vaccination effects on CD4 cells after COVID-19. These TCRs' antigens remain unknown. Sequencing used immunoSEQ multiplex PCR; TCRdb keeps in-frame clones, though not all of them. The table shows around 30,000 clones, with around 70% occurring only once. Researchers isolated CD4+ T cells once approximately eleven days of culture had elapsed. The sequences come from CD4+ T cells from PBMCs cultured without peptide, collected before COVID-19 vaccination. The receptors were gathered from a human donor who received a COVID-19 vaccine.

The chain carries TRBV5-8 and TRBJ2-3; D not certain. The CDR3 extends over 12 amino acids. CDR1 is SGHTS and CDR2 is YDEGEE in the germline V gene. V was clipped by 2 bases and J by 0 bases, with 1 base between them. The CDR3 sequence is CASSFSTDTQYF. CDR3 nucleotides: TGTGCCAGCAGCTTTAGCACAGATACGCAGTATTTT.

The chain employs TRBV5-1 and TRBJ2-3, with D unclear. V lost 2 bases and J lost 4, with 2 bases in between. Per the germline V gene, CDR1 is SGHRS and CDR2 is YFSETQ. The CDR3 is 11 residues long. The chain's CDR3 is CASSLADTQYF. In nucleotides, the CDR3 is TGCGCCAGCAGCTTAGCAGATACGCAGTATTTT.

The chain is built from TRBV7-2 and TRBJ2-7; TRBD2 agrees at 7 bases. The V segment lost 2 bases and the J segment 5 bases; nucleotides outside the gene matches: 12. CDR3 length: 16 amino acids. Germline CDR1 reads SGHTA; CDR2 reads FQGNSA. The CDR3: CASSLNAAGPVDEQYF. In DNA form, the CDR3 reads TGTGCCAGCAGCTTAAACGCAGCGGGACCGGTAGACGAGCAGTACTTC.

The chain uses TRBV9 and TRBJ2-5, with TRBD2 matching 7 bases. V dropped 0 bases and J dropped 4; count of bases not matched to a gene: 3. CDR3 length: 14 amino acids. In germline, CDR1 is SGDLS, CDR2 YYNGEE. The CDR3 nucleotides read TGTGCCAGCAGCGTAGCTAGCGGATCAGAGACCCAGTACTTC. Its protein is CASSVASGSETQYF.

The rearrangement uses TRBV2 and TRBJ1-1; D not resolved. This CDR3 contains 14 residues. The germline gives CDR1 SNHLY, CDR2 FYNNEI. The germline V and J ends were trimmed by 6 bases and 6 bases, with 17 bases remaining between them. CDR3 nucleotides: TGTGCCAGCAGCGACGATTGGGATGGAGCTGAAGCTTTCTTT. Translating gives CASSDDWDGAEAFF. Looking up the rest from reference TRBV2 and TRBJ1-1 gives the full variable domain: EPEVTQTPSHQVTQMGQEVILRCVPISNHLYFYWYRQILGQKVEFLVSFYNNEISEKSEIFDDQFSVERPDGSNFTLKIRSTKLEDSAMYFCASSDDWDGAEAFFGQGTRLTVV.